This passage covers 32 T cell receptor beta chains from one sample sequenced in a study of regulatory T cells in long-lasting Graves disease (dated by TCRdb to 2020 to 2023). Libraries were made using multiplex PCR. The sequencer was an Illumina HiSeq 4000. To build TCR beta libraries, CDR3 regions were amplified by Arm-PCR using iRepertoire HTBI primers. The raw public data were reprocessed by TCRdb itself: fastp quality trimming at Q25, MiXCR clonotype calling, in-frame beta chains only. Rows matching on CDR3 protein sequence are summarized as one entry with the most common DNA and genes. The sample table records fewer than 650,000 distinct CDR3 sequences; 16% of these occur just once. About 11% of the sample goes to the ten largest clones. Interpreted using the paper, the time point label stands for: newly diagnosed GD, antithyroid drugs for less than 3 months. For both TCR sequencing and RNA sequencing, RNA was extracted from PBMCs in TRIzol.

In addition, the sample was reused for a study of T cells in Graves' hyperthyroidism and ophthalmopathy.

Here the sequenced sample was peripheral blood mononuclear cells (PBMCs), taken at new diagnosis, from a patient treated with antithyroid drugs. These receptors were obtained from a man between 18 and 35 years old with Graves disease. Donor details come from another sample of the same person, matched by shared clones.

This clonotype has a handful of counts. The chain links TRBV27 to TRBJ2-1; a weak D match, TRBD2 (5 bases). CDR3 size: 17 residues. Deletions cut 4 bases from V and 0 bases from J, with 16 bases between. From germline, CDR1 is MNHEY and CDR2 SMNVEV (reference sequence). The CDR3 bases are TGTGCCAGCAGTTACTCGCTCTATACTAGCTCCTACAATGAGCAGTTCTTC. It codes for CASSYSLYTSSYNEQFF.

This clonotype was observed at least ten times. CDR3 sequence (DNA): TGTGCCAGCAGAGCCGGGACGTATTACAATGAGCAGTTCTTC. Translated, it gives CASRAGTYYNEQFF. This chain links TRBV27 with TRBJ2-1, with D possibly being TRBD1 or TRBD2 (5 bases each). The V gene's germline CDR1 is MNHEY and CDR2 SMNVEV (reference sequence). This CDR3 is 14 amino acids long. The germline V and J ends were trimmed by 6 bases and 4 bases, with 13 bases remaining between them.

This clonotype occurred many times. The gene calls are TRBV28 and TRBJ1-5; D uncertain. Per the germline V gene, CDR1 is MDHEN and CDR2 is SYDVKM. Trimming cost V 2 bases and J 5 bases, with 10 bases left between them. CDR3 length: 14 amino acids. CDR3 amino acids: CASSLVAAYQPQHF. The CDR3 DNA reads as TGTGCCAGCAGTTTAGTGGCGGCTTATCAGCCCCAGCATTTT.

This clonotype was observed at least ten times. This chain uses TRBV2 with TRBJ2-1, with 8 bases matching TRBD2. V lost 6 bases to trimming and J lost 7 bases; unmatched junction nucleotides: 11. The CDR3 totals 15 residues. Germline CDR1 reads SNHLY; CDR2 reads FYNNEI. CDR3 protein: CASRRISGIGNEQFF. CDR3 DNA sequence: TGTGCCAGCAGGAGAATTAGCGGGATCGGGAATGAGCAGTTCTTC.

This chain links TRBV28 with TRBJ2-1; 9 nucleotides match TRBD2. The CDR3 totals 18 residues. Germline V gene sequence: CDR1 MDHEN, CDR2 SYDVKM. V lost 1 base and J lost 6; bases outside the gene matches: 13. The CDR3 nucleotides are TGTGCCAGCAGTTTATTCGGGCCCCCCGCGGGAGGGGTCAATGAGCAGTTCTTC. Translation: CASSLFGPPAGGVNEQFF.

This clonotype has only a few counts. The chain carries TRBV5-1 and TRBJ2-1; 10 bases align to TRBD1. CDR3 length: 16 residues. The V gene end was trimmed by 2 bases and the J gene end by 9 bases; junction bases not matched to a gene: 11. Germline loops: CDR1 SGHRS, CDR2 YFSETQ. Here the CDR3 reads CASSLTGTGDVGEQFF. CDR3 nucleotides: TGCGCCAGCAGCTTAACCGGGACAGGGGATGTGGGTGAGCAGTTCTTC.

This clonotype was recorded many times. This chain links TRBV2 with TRBJ2-7, with TRBD1 identical over 11 bases. Looked up from germline, CDR1 is SNHLY and CDR2 is FYNNEI. The CDR3 length is 14 residues. V lost 6 bases and J lost 5; bases outside the gene matches: 6. DNA of the CDR3: TGTGCCAGCAGGCCCGGGACAGGGGGTAACGAGCAGTACTTC. It yields the protein CASRPGTGGNEQYF.

The J gene is TRBJ2-3, the V gene TRBV4-1; no firm D call. V gave up 1 base and J gave up 0 bases, with 11 bases separating them. The CDR3 contains 16 residues. Germline CDR1 MGHRA, CDR2 YSYEKL. For the CDR3, the DNA is TGCGCCAGCAGCCAAGCTACGTTGGACAGCACAGATACGCAGTATTTT. Its protein product is CASSQATLDSTDTQYF.

In its sample, this clonotype was seen a few times. The rearrangement uses TRBV7-9 and TRBJ1-1; tentative D call: TRBD1 (5 bases). Trimming left V 0 bases short and J 4 bases short, with 12 bases between. CDR1 and CDR2 (germline): SEHNR, FQNEAQ (reference sequence). CDR3 length: 15 residues. The CDR3 DNA reads TGTGCCAGCAGCTTAGCGGGGGACGGGGGCACTGAAGCTTTCTTT. Protein: CASSLAGDGGTEAFF.

V and J are TRBV7-9 and TRBJ1-1, with a weak D call TRBD1 (5 bases). The CDR3 is 13 residues long. Trimming took 7 bases from V and 4 from J, leaving 13 bases between them. The germline CDR1 and CDR2 sequences are SEHNR and FQNEAQ (reference sequence). CDR3 coding DNA: TGTGCCAGCACCTCGGGGGAAGGCACTGAAGCTTTCTTT. This codes for CASTSGEGTEAFF.

In this sample, this clonotype turned up many times. The J gene is TRBJ2-7, the V gene TRBV27; 8 bases map to TRBD2. This CDR3 is 16 amino acids long. Trimming at V came to 6 bases and at J to 5 bases, leaving 15 bases not matched to a gene. Germline CDR1 MNHEY, CDR2 SMNVEV (reference sequence). CDR3: CASSPLAGGRKNEQYF. Here the CDR3 DNA reads TGTGCCAGCAGCCCCCTCGCTGGCGGGAGGAAGAACGAGCAGTACTTC.

CDR3 protein: CASSLGGRGANYGYTF. The DNA of the CDR3 is TGTGCCAGCAGCTTGGGAGGTCGGGGAGCTAACTATGGCTACACCTTC. This sequence joins TRBV5-6 and TRBJ1-2; D uncertain. The CDR3 has 16 residues. The ends were cut back, 0 bases at V and 0 bases at J, with 12 bases in the middle. Germline V lookup: CDR1 SGHDT, CDR2 YYEEEE.

The table lists this clonotype with many counts. The chain combines TRBV11-2 with TRBJ2-7, with 8 bases fitting TRBD2. J lost 10 bases, V lost 0 bases, and 11 bases had no gene match. The CDR3 totals 15 residues. Germline V gives CDR1 SGHAT, CDR2 FQNNGV. The CDR3 nucleotides are TGTGCCAGCAGCTTAGATGCCTTCGGAGCGGGGGATCAGTACTTC. Translation gives CASSLDAFGAGDQYF.

This chain joins TRBV9 and TRBJ2-3, with 7 nucleotides matching TRBD2. Losses at the gene ends were 0 bases for V and 1 base for J; bases not matched to a gene: 5. CDR3 length equals 16 residues. Germline V gene sequence: CDR1 SGDLS, CDR2 YYNGEE. The CDR3 nucleotides are TGTGCCAGCAGCGTAGTCCCTAGCGGAGGCACAGATACGCAGTATTTT. Amino acids: CASSVVPSGGTDTQYF.

The V gene is TRBV27, the J gene TRBJ1-4; D is perhaps TRBD1 (6 bases). This CDR3 has 15 residues. The V gene lost 2 bases and the J gene lost 7 bases, with 14 bases spanning the gap. Germline lookup yields CDR1 MNHEY and CDR2 SMNVEV (reference sequence). The CDR3 coding sequence is TGTGCCAGCAGTTTAGACTGGACAGAGGGTGAAAAACTGTTTTTT. This translates into CASSLDWTEGEKLFF.

This clonotype appeared a few times. This chain connects TRBV4-2 to TRBJ2-7; D uncertain. In germline, CDR1 is LGHNA, CDR2 YNFKEQ. V lost 1 base to trimming and J lost 6 bases, with 7 bases between them. This CDR3 region has 12 residues. The CDR3 sequence: CASSQAPGEQYF. In DNA, the CDR3 is TGTGCCAGCAGCCAAGCCCCGGGCGAGCAGTACTTC.

This clonotype was recorded a few times. V and J are TRBV9 and TRBJ2-1; D call uncertain. The germline V gene has CDR1 SGDLS and CDR2 YYNGEE. The CDR3 consists of 12 residues. The ends were cut back, 5 bases at V and 6 bases at J, with 9 bases in the middle. The CDR3 protein is CASSMNSNEQFF. The CDR3 DNA reads as TGTGCCAGCAGTATGAATAGCAATGAGCAGTTCTTC.

This clonotype showed up many times. The chain has TRBV12-3 or TRBV12-4 and TRBJ2-7; 7 nucleotides agree with TRBD1. V was clipped by 7 bases and J by 0 bases; unmatched bases: 9. The CDR3 consists of 15 residues. The CDR3 nucleotides are TGTGCCAGCACCCTGAGGAGGACAGGCTCCTACGAGCAGTACTTC. Residues: CASTLRRTGSYEQYF.

This clonotype was found a few times. The chain recombines TRBV4-1 with TRBJ1-1; D may be TRBD1 (5 bases). The V gene lost 2 bases and the J gene lost 1 base, with 14 bases spanning the gap. Germline values: CDR1 MGHRA, CDR2 YSYEKL. This CDR3 contains 16 residues. The chain's CDR3 is CASSQPPGTGNTEAFF. The CDR3 nucleotides read TGCGCCAGCAGCCAACCTCCCGGGACGGGGAACACTGAAGCTTTCTTT.

This clonotype was detected a few times. This CDR3 is missing its conserved last phenylalanine or tryptophan, likely due to a read error. The chain uses TRBV20-1 and TRBJ2-7; D might be TRBD2 (5 bases). V lost 3 bases, J lost 6 bases, and 18 bases lay in between. The CDR3 runs 14 residues. CDR1 DFQATT and CDR2 SNEGSKA come from the germline V gene (reference sequence). The CDR3 is CSASFSYSAGEQYS. CDR3 coding DNA: TGCAGTGCTAGTTTCAGCTATAGCGCCGGCGAGCAGTACTCC.

The V gene is TRBV20-1, the J gene TRBJ2-7; D is possibly TRBD1 (5 bases). Trimming pared 6 bases from V and 2 bases from J, leaving 17 bases between. The CDR3 contains 14 residues. Germline assignment: CDR1 DFQATT and CDR2 SNEGSKA (reference sequence). The CDR3 is CSAATPREPYEQYF. The CDR3 DNA follows: TGCAGTGCCGCCACCCCCAGGGAACCCTACGAGCAGTACTTC.

There are many counts of this clonotype. This chain joins TRBV29-1 and TRBJ1-2, with D perhaps TRBD1 (6 bases). V gave up 7 bases and J gave up 6 bases, with 12 bases separating them. CDR1 and CDR2 (germline): SQVTM, ANQGSEA. The CDR3 has 11 amino acids. CDR3 sequence: CSAEQGHGYTF. The CDR3 DNA sequence: TGCAGCGCCGAACAGGGCCATGGCTACACCTTC.

This clonotype showed up just a few times. The CDR3 spells CASSQDKPSYNEQFF. The CDR3 DNA follows: TGCGCCAGCAGCCAAGATAAGCCCTCCTACAATGAGCAGTTCTTC. The rearrangement joins TRBV4-1 to TRBJ2-1; D unresolved. The germline V and J ends were trimmed by 0 bases and 0 bases, with 6 bases remaining between them. The germline V gene encodes CDR1 MGHRA and CDR2 YSYEKL. This CDR3 comprises 15 residues.

The V and J genes are TRBV29-1 and TRBJ2-2; D not resolved. Germline V CDR1 and CDR2: SQVTM, ANQGSEA. V shed 4 bases and J shed 1 base, with 1 base lying between them. The CDR3 runs 11 residues. CDR3 bases: TGCAGCGTTGGGAACACCGGGGAGCTGTTTTTT. Encoded protein: CSVGNTGELFF.

V gene TRBV5-4 combines with J gene TRBJ2-3, with TRBD2 matching 10 bases. V trimming: 1 base; J trimming: 4 bases; junction bases outside the gene matches: 3. The CDR3 runs to 15 residues. Germline CDR1 is SGHNT and CDR2 is YYREEE (reference sequence). CDR3 in amino acids: CASSLPSGRADTQYF. As DNA, the CDR3 is TGTGCCAGCAGCTTGCCCAGCGGGAGGGCAGATACGCAGTATTTT.

Ten or more counts support this clonotype. The chain recombines TRBV10-3 with TRBJ1-5; perhaps TRBD1 as D (5 bases). There are 13 residues in the CDR3. V lost 3 bases and J 8 bases, leaving 11 bases between the germline ends. CDR1 and CDR2 from the germline V gene are ENHRY and SYGVKD. The CDR3 loop reads CAISDRVAEPQHF. CDR3 coding DNA: TGTGCCATCAGTGACAGGGTTGCGGAGCCCCAGCATTTT.

There are a few counts of this clonotype. V and J are TRBV5-1 and TRBJ2-7; D might be TRBD1 (7 bases). Germline CDR1 SGHRS, CDR2 YFSETQ. With 4 bases removed from V and 6 bases from J, the gap between germline ends came to 14 bases. The CDR3 is made up of 13 amino acids. The CDR3 here is CASSLEGAVEQYF. The CDR3 DNA is TGCGCCAGCAGCCTGGAGGGGGCCGTCGAGCAGTACTTC.

This clonotype was recorded at least ten times. This chain uses TRBV24-1 with TRBJ2-7; a weak D match, TRBD1 (6 bases). Germline V gives CDR1 KGHDR, CDR2 SFDVKD. V dropped 0 bases and J dropped 6 bases, with 11 bases sitting between them. The CDR3 covers 14 residues. CDR3 coding DNA: TGTGCCACCAGTGATTTGCGTCCAGGGGTCGAGCAGTACTTC. Amino acid sequence: CATSDLRPGVEQYF.

Many counts were recorded for this clonotype. The rearrangement links TRBV5-1 to TRBJ2-3; D is unclear. Germline values: CDR1 SGHRS, CDR2 YFSETQ. Trimming left V 4 bases short and J 7 bases short, with 16 bases between. The CDR3 covers 14 residues. CDR3 residues: CASSPLTSGYTQYF. CDR3 nucleotides: TGCGCCAGCAGCCCCCTAACCTCCGGGTATACGCAGTATTTT. The full variable domain, rest sourced from reference TRBV5-1 and TRBJ2-3, is KAGVTQTPRYLIKTRGQQVTLSCSPISGHRSVSWYQQTPGQGLQFLFEYFSETQRNKGNFPGRFSGRQFSNSRSEMNVSTLELGDSALYLCASSPLTSGYTQYFGPGTRLTVL.

The chain has TRBV6-1 and TRBJ2-5; unclear D gene. Trimming pared 7 bases from V and 0 bases from J, leaving 12 bases between. The CDR3 has 14 amino acids. The V gene's germline CDR1 is MNHNS and CDR2 SASEGT. DNA for the CDR3: TGTGCCAGCAAATTAGGACGGAACCAAGAGACCCAGTACTTC. Encoded protein: CASKLGRNQETQYF.

The rearrangement uses TRBV4-1 and TRBJ2-7, with 10 bases identical to TRBD2. Germline V gene data show CDR1 as MGHRA and CDR2 as YSYEKL. V lost 0 bases to trimming and J lost 2 bases; unmatched junction nucleotides: 4. The CDR3 is made up of 16 amino acids. CDR3 sequence (DNA): TGCGCCAGCAGCCAAGATGAGCTAGCGGGGGCCTACGAGCAGTACTTC. Protein sequence: CASSQDELAGAYEQYF.

This clonotype was observed a few times. This chain uses TRBV13 with TRBJ2-2; 7 nucleotides line up with TRBD2. CDR1 and CDR2 (germline): PRHDT, FYEKMQ (reference sequence). Unmatched junction bases numbered 3, after V lost 1 base and J lost 1 base. This CDR3 comprises 16 residues. This chain's CDR3 is CASSLVLAVNTGELFF. In DNA form, the CDR3 reads TGTGCCAGCAGCTTAGTTCTAGCGGTGAACACCGGGGAGCTGTTTTTT.